Included here is one TCR beta chain sequence, with context. These data come from a study of identical twins. TCRdb ran MiXCR on the 5' RACE reads and lists one entry per CDR3 protein. The data show some 790,000 distinct CDR3 sequences, 15% to 20% seen once. This sample was shared with a second study, whose subject was T cells expressing NK-cell markers.

Sequenced input: PBMCs. The TCR originated in a woman in her late teens or twenties in good health.

The CDR3 bases are TGTGCCAGCAGCTTGGGACGGGCGAGAGCTTTCTTT. This sequence encodes CASSLGRARAFF. The chain combines TRBV5-6 with TRBJ1-1; no reliable D call. The germline CDR1 and CDR2 sequences are SGHDT and YYEEEE. There are 12 residues in the CDR3. V was cut by 0 bases and J by 10 bases, with 10 bases left in between.